One T cell receptor (beta chain) is described in this entry. Its antigen is unidentified. The data stem from a study of blood T cells in healthy people across ages. The overall study: Template switching picked up about one barcoded beta molecule for each two T cells.

Study-wide results and caveats: Both higher diversity and more naive CD4+ cells marked long-lived donors when set against aged donors.

The germline V gene encodes CDR1 LGHNT and CDR2 FRNRAP. The CDR3 has 13 amino acids. The germline V and J ends were trimmed by 1 base and 6 bases, with 7 bases remaining between them. It was with a sample-barcoded 5' primer and a J-beta primer mix that a second PCR of about 6 to 12 cycles was run. Via MiXCR, TCRdb re-called the 5' RACE reads, giving one row per CDR3 protein. The sample shows 1.5 million to 2 million distinct CDR3 sequences, 28% of them seen only once. Donors were healthy Caucasian individuals from Russia aged roughly 6 to 90. The V call is TRBV12-5, the J call TRBJ1-5; no clear D. Specimen: blood. This sequence was found in a woman aged 25-40 years in good health. CDR3 amino acids: CASGLESSQPQHF. The DNA for the CDR3 is TGTGCTAGTGGTTTGGAATCCAGTCAGCCCCAGCATTTT. Full variable domain (rest looked up from reference TRBV12-5 and TRBJ1-5): DARVTQTPRHKVTEMGQEVTMRCQPILGHNTVFWYRQTMMQGLELLAYFRNRAPLDDSGMPKDRFSAEMPDATLATLKIQPSEPRDSAVYFCASGLESSQPQHFGDGTRLSIL.